This entry concerns a single T cell receptor beta chain. This sample stems from a study of cytomegalovirus exposure and HLA in healthy donors. Study context: From 150 million to 200 million T cells, an earlier analysis saw 120 million or so unique TCR beta sequences.

The PCR ran on 60 Vbeta and 13 Jbeta primers. Libraries were prepared by immunoSEQ multiplex PCR; TCRdb keeps only in-frame clonotypes and omits some of them. The data show hundreds of thousands of clones, about 90% seen once. Germline V gene sequence: CDR1 SEHNR, CDR2 FQNEAQ (reference sequence). The CDR3 length is 15 residues. Trimming shortened V by 2 bases and J by 2 bases, and 10 bases separated the two germline ends. The chain has TRBV7-9 and TRBJ2-1, with no clear D. The sequenced sample consisted of PBMCs. The clonotype originates from a woman aged 18 to 35 in good health and CMV-seronegative. CDR3 DNA sequence: TGTGCCAGCAGCTTACTGGCAGGTGCCTACAATGAGCAGTTCTTC. It translates to CASSLLAGAYNEQFF.